The sequence of this T cell receptor beta chain was determined in a study of Ad26.COV2.S vaccination and SARS-CoV-2 variants. Study at large: In the study, Ad26.COV2.S was injected intramuscularly once, or twice 56 days apart.

Produced via immunoSEQ multiplex PCR; TCRdb's table is partial and in-frame only. This table holds roughly 400,000 clones, 80% to 95% found once. V was trimmed by 4 bases and J by 0 bases, leaving 18 bases between them. The CDR3 is 17 amino acids. The germline gives CDR1 SGDLS, CDR2 YYNGEE. Treatment reported: over 15 received Ad26.COV2.S at low or high dose, single or two shots; roughly five received placebo; per-sample allocation not given. Vaccine and placebo recipients were sampled on day 63 after the first injection. This vaccine is an Ad26 vector that expresses the Wuhan-strain SARS-CoV-2 spike. Findings of the study overall: Non-spike TCR breadth did not differ much between vaccine and placebo recipients.

On this clone itself: Its antigen is currently unknown.

V usage is TRBV9 and J usage is TRBJ2-3; D is unclear. This specimen was peripheral blood, taken in a trial of Ad26.COV2.S vaccine versus placebo. This TCR came from a person aged 18-60 years who received the Ad26.COV2.S COVID-19 vaccine or a placebo. The CDR3, as DNA: TGTGCCAGCAGCTCTTTTCACGACTCGGTTAGCACAGATACGCAGTATTTT. Its protein is CASSSFHDSVSTDTQYF.